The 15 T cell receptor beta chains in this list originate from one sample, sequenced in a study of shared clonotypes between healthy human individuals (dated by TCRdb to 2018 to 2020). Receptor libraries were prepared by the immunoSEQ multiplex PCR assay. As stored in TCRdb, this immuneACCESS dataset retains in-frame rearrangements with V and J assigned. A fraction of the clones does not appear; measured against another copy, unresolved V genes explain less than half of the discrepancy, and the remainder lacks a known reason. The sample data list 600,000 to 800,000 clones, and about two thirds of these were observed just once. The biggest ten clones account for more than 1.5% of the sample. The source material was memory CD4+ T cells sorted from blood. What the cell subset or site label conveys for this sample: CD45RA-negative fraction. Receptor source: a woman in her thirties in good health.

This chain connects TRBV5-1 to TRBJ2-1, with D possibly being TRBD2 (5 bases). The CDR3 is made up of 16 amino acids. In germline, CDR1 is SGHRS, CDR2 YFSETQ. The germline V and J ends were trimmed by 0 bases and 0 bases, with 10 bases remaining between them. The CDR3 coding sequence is TGCGCCAGCAGCTTGGGAGGGATGAGCTCCTACAATGAGCAGTTCTTC. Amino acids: CASSLGGMSSYNEQFF. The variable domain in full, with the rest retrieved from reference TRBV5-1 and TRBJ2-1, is KAGVTQTPRYLIKTRGQQVTLSCSPISGHRSVSWYQQTPGQGLQFLFEYFSETQRNKGNFPGRFSGRQFSNSRSEMNVSTLELGDSALYLCASSLGGMSSYNEQFFGPGTRLTVL.

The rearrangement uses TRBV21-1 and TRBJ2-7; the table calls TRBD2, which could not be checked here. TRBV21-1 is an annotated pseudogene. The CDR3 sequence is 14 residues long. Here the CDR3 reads CASRPGRGSYEQYF. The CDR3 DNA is TGTGCCAGCCGCCCCGGGCGGGGATCCTACGAGCAGTACTTC.

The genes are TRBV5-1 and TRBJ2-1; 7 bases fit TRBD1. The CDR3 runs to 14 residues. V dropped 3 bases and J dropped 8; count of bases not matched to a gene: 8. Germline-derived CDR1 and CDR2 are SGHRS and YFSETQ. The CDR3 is CASSSTGILDEQFF. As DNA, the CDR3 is TGCGCCAGCAGCTCGACAGGGATTTTGGATGAGCAGTTCTTC.

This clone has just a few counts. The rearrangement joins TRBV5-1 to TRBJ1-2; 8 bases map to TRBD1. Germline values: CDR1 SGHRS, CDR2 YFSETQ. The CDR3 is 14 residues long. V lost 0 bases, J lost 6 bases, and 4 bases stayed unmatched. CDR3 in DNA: TGCGCCAGCAGCTTGGCCAGGGGGCCGGATGGCTACACCTTC. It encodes CASSLARGPDGYTF.

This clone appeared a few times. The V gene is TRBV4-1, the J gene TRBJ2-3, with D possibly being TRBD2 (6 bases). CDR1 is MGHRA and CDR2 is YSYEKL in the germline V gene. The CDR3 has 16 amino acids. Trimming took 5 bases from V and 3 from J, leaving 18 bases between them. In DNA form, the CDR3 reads TGCGCCAGCAGCGGACGGTGGTGGGAGGATACAGATACGCAGTATTTT. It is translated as CASSGRWWEDTDTQYF.

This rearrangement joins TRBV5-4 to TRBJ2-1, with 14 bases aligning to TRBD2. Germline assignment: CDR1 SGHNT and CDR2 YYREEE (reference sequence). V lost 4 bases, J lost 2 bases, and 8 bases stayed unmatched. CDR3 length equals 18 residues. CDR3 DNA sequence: TGTGCCAGCAGCCCGGGGACTAGCGGGAGAGCCGCCTACAATGAGCAGTTCTTC. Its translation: CASSPGTSGRAAYNEQFF.

CDR3 nucleotides: TGTGCCTGGAGTCTCTCCTACGAGCAGTACTTC. This encodes CAWSLSYEQYF. The J gene is TRBJ2-5, the V gene TRBV30; D not certain. The last part of the DNA fits TRBJ2-7 better; the J call may be wrong. The germline gives CDR1 GTSNPN, CDR2 SVGIG (reference sequence). The CDR3 is 11 residues long.

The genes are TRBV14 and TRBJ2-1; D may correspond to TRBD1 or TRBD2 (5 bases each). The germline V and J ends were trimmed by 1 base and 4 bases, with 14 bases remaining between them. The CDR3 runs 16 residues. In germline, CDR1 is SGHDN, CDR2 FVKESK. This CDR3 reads CASSQAGFWGYNEQFF. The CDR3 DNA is TGTGCCAGCAGCCAAGCCGGGTTTTGGGGGTACAATGAGCAGTTCTTC.

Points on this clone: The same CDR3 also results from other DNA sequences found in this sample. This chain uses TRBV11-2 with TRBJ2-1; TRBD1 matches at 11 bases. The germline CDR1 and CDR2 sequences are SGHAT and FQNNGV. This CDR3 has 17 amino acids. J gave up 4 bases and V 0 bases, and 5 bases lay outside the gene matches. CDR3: CASSLDSGTGGYNEQFF. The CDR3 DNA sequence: TGTGCCAGCAGCTTAGATTCAGGGACAGGGGGTTACAATGAGCAGTTCTTC.

The CDR3 coding sequence is TGTGCCAGCAGTCGCCGGACCCCAGGGGAGCAGTACTTC. Translating it yields CASSRRTPGEQYF. This rearrangement joins TRBV5-6 to TRBJ2-7; tentatively, D is TRBD1 (5 bases). Germline loops: CDR1 SGHDT, CDR2 YYEEEE. V was trimmed by 5 bases and J by 7 bases, leaving 16 bases between them. The CDR3 extends over 13 amino acids.

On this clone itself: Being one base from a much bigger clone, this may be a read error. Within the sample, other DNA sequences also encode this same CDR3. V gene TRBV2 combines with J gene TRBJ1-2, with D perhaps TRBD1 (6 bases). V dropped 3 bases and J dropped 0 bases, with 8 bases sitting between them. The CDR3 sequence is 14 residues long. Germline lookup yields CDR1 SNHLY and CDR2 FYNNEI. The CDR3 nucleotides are TGTGCCAGCAGTGACAGGGGAGCTAACTATGGCTACACCTTC. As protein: CASSDRGANYGYTF.

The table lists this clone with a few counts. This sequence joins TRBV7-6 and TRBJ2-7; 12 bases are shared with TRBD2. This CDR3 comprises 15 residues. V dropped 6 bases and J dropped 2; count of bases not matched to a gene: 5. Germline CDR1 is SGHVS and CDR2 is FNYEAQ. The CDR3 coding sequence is TGTGCCAGCAGTCCGACTAGCGGGGGCCCCTACGAGCAGTACTTC. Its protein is CASSPTSGGPYEQYF. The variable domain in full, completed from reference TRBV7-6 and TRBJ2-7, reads GAGVSQSPRYKVTKRGQDVALRCDPISGHVSLYWYRQALGQGPEFLTYFNYEAQQDKSGLPNDRFSAERPEGSISTLTIQRTEQRDSAMYRCASSPTSGGPYEQYFGPGTRLTVT.

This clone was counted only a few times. The CDR3 DNA follows: TGTGCCAGCAGCTTAGCGGGACAGGGAGGCTATGGCTACACCTTC. Its translation is CASSLAGQGGYGYTF. The genes are TRBV13 and TRBJ1-2, with 9 positions matching TRBD1. The CDR3 length is 15 residues. Germline V gene sequence: CDR1 PRHDT, CDR2 FYEKMQ (reference sequence). The ends lost 1 base at V and 4 bases at J; junction bases unmatched: 4. Variable domain in full (rest from reference TRBV13 and TRBJ1-2): AAGVIQSPRHLIKEKRETATLKCYPIPRHDTVYWYQQGPGQDPQFLISFYEKMQSDKGSIPDRFSAQQFSDYHSELNMSSLELGDSALYFCASSLAGQGGYGYTFGSGTRLTVV.

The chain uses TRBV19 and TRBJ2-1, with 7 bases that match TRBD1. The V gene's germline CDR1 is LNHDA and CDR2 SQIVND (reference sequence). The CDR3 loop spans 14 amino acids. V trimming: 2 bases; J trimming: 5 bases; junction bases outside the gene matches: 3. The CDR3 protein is CASSILTGNNEQFF. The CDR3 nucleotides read TGTGCCAGTAGTATATTGACAGGGAACAATGAGCAGTTCTTC.

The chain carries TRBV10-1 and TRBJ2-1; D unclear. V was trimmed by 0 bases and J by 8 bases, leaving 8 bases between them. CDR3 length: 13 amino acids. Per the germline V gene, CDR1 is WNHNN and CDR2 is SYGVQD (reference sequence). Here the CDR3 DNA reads TGCGCCAGCAGTGAGTCTAGCACCCATGAGCAGTTCTTC. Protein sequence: CASSESSTHEQFF.